Listed below are T cell receptor beta chains from one sample, sequenced in a study of early T cells in non-severe SARS-CoV-2 infection. TCRdb reprocessed the 5' RACE reads via MiXCR and lists one record per CDR3 protein. The table lists under 90,000 distinct CDR3 sequences, approximately 15% of them singletons. The sequenced sample was whole blood. Receptor source: an adult who was a healthcare worker with PCR-confirmed SARS-CoV-2 infection or an uninfected control (not recorded which). CDR3s include the opening cysteine and the closing phenylalanine or tryptophan. Each record gives: V gene, J gene, clone size, D gene, CDR3 protein, CDR3 DNA. D genes are given only for firm matches. Expanded clones get a size class; other rows say once, few or many, or leave the size out.

V: TRBV7-2; J: TRBJ2-7; size: few; D: TRBD2; CDR3: CASSSWPGGGYEQYF; DNA: TGTGCCAGCAGCTCCTGGCCGGGAGGGGGGTACGAGCAGTACTTC
V: TRBV3-1; J: TRBJ2-1; size: few; D: TRBD2; CDR3: CASSQYSSGGGYNEQFF; DNA: TGTGCCAGCAGCCAGTATTCTAGCGGGGGAGGCTACAATGAGCAGTTCTTC
V: TRBV7-2; J: TRBJ1-4; size: -; D: -; CDR3: CASSSGDPNEKLFF; DNA: TGTGCCAGCAGTTCAGGGGATCCTAATGAAAAACTGTTTTTT
V: TRBV18; J: TRBJ2-3; size: -; D: -; CDR3: CASSPPGGSTDTQYF; DNA: TGTGCCAGCTCACCACCAGGAGGTAGCACAGATACGCAGTATTTT
V: TRBV7-2; J: TRBJ2-1; size: few; D: -; CDR3: CASSLAADRNLNEQFF; DNA: TGTGCCAGCAGCTTAGCCGCAGACAGAAACTTAAATGAGCAGTTCTTC
V: TRBV27; J: TRBJ2-2; size: -; D: TRBD1; CDR3: CASSLQGAGDTGELFF; DNA: TGTGCCAGCAGTCTACAGGGGGCAGGGGACACCGGGGAGCTGTTTTTT
V: TRBV6-6; J: TRBJ1-4; size: -; D: TRBD1; CDR3: CASFRDSSEKLFF; DNA: TGTGCCAGCTTCCGGGACAGTAGTGAAAAACTGTTTTTT
V: TRBV12-3/TRBV12-4; J: TRBJ2-5; size: -; D: -; CDR3: CASSPTGLGETQYF; DNA: TGTGCCAGCAGCCCGACAGGTTTGGGGGAGACCCAGTACTTC
V: TRBV13; J: TRBJ2-3; size: few; D: TRBD2; CDR3: CASSLGAGAVTDTQYF; DNA: TGTGCCAGCAGCTTAGGAGCGGGGGCCGTTACAGATACGCAGTATTTT
V: TRBV7-9; J: TRBJ2-1; size: -; D: TRBD2; CDR3: CASTGGTSGYSSYNEQFF; DNA: TGTGCCAGCACTGGGGGGACTAGCGGATACAGCTCCTACAATGAGCAGTTCTTC
V: TRBV29-1; J: TRBJ1-1; size: many; D: -; CDR3: CSAPAGGTEAFF; DNA: TGCAGCGCTCCCGCTGGGGGGACTGAAGCTTTCTTT
V: TRBV19; J: TRBJ1-5; size: few; D: -; CDR3: CASSIDGQNNQPQHF; DNA: TGTGCCAGTAGTATAGACGGGCAGAACAATCAGCCCCAGCATTTT
V: TRBV7-2; J: TRBJ1-1; size: few; D: -; CDR3: CASSLSQTSYTEAFF; DNA: TGTGCCAGCAGCTTATCCCAGACCTCGTACACTGAAGCTTTCTTT
V: TRBV6-2/TRBV6-3; J: TRBJ2-7; size: many; D: -; CDR3: CASSYWGVIQTGRDEQYF; DNA: TGTGCCAGCAGTTACTGGGGAGTAATTCAGACAGGGAGGGACGAGCAGTACTTC
V: TRBV11-3; J: TRBJ2-5; size: many; D: TRBD1; CDR3: CASSSGQGARETQYF; DNA: TGTGCCAGCAGCTCGGGACAGGGGGCTCGAGAGACCCAGTACTTC
V: TRBV6-1; J: TRBJ2-7; size: many; D: -; CDR3: CASSPDRPYEQYF; DNA: TGTGCCAGCAGCCCTGACAGGCCCTACGAGCAGTACTTC
V: TRBV29-1; J: TRBJ2-1; size: many; D: -; CDR3: CSVGSGDEQFF; DNA: TGCAGCGTTGGTTCGGGGGATGAGCAGTTCTTC
V: TRBV28; J: TRBJ2-3; size: -; D: -; CDR3: CASSSTRGHTDTQYF; DNA: TGTGCCAGCAGTTCGACGCGGGGCCACACAGATACGCAGTATTTT
V: TRBV20-1; J: TRBJ1-6; size: few; D: -; CDR3: CSARVTGRDLNSPLHF; DNA: TGCAGTGCTAGAGTAACGGGACGGGACCTTAATTCACCCCTCCACTTT
V: TRBV11-2; J: TRBJ1-3; size: -; D: -; CDR3: CASSSGLGNTIYF; DNA: TGTGCCAGCAGTTCAGGCCTCGGAAACACCATATATTTT
V: TRBV6-5; J: TRBJ2-7; size: few; D: -; CDR3: CASSYGGNSYEQYF; DNA: TGTGCCAGCAGTTATGGGGGAAACTCCTACGAGCAGTACTTC
V: TRBV27; J: TRBJ1-5; size: -; D: -; CDR3: CASSFSGNSNQPQHF; DNA: TGTGCCAGCAGTTTTTCAGGGAATTCCAACCAGCCCCAGCATTTT
V: TRBV11-2; J: TRBJ1-4; size: -; D: TRBD1; CDR3: CASSTPGTVIDEKLFF; DNA: TGTGCCAGCAGCACCCCAGGGACAGTCATCGATGAAAAACTGTTTTTT
V: TRBV18; J: TRBJ2-4; size: many; D: -; CDR3: CASRVNPSLAKNIQYF; DNA: TGTGCCAGCCGAGTTAATCCTTCCCTAGCCAAAAACATTCAGTACTTC
V: TRBV7-6; J: TRBJ1-3; size: -; D: -; CDR3: CASSLGASGSSGNTIYF; DNA: TGTGCCAGCAGCTTAGGAGCCTCCGGCTCCTCTGGAAACACCATATATTTT
V: TRBV7-9; J: TRBJ1-2; size: many; D: -; CDR3: CASSPYTF; DNA: TGTGCCAGCAGCCCTTACACCTTC
V: TRBV12-3/TRBV12-4; J: TRBJ1-5; size: few; D: TRBD1; CDR3: CASSSRDRGLEPQHF; DNA: TGTGCCAGCAGTTCGCGGGACAGGGGTTTGGAGCCCCAGCATTTT
V: TRBV29-1; J: TRBJ2-3; size: large; D: TRBD1; CDR3: CSLSGTGIIDTQYF; DNA: TGCAGCTTATCCGGGACAGGGATAATAGATACGCAGTATTTT
V: TRBV3-1; J: TRBJ1-2; size: -; D: TRBD1; CDR3: CASSPGTGILGYTF; DNA: TGTGCCAGCAGCCCCGGGACAGGGATTTTGGGCTACACCTTC
V: TRBV7-2; J: TRBJ1-1; size: -; D: -; CDR3: CASSYRPGGTEAFF; DNA: TGTGCCAGCAGCTATAGGCCCGGGGGCACTGAAGCTTTCTTT
V: TRBV18; J: TRBJ2-6; size: once; D: -; CDR3: CASSPPVQTSGANVLTF; DNA: TGTGCCAGCTCACCACCGGTTCAGACCTCTGGGGCCAACGTCCTGACTTTC
V: TRBV20-1; J: TRBJ1-2; size: -; D: TRBD1; CDR3: CSARDRRYGYTF; DNA: TGCAGTGCTAGGGACAGGCGCTATGGCTACACCTTC
V: TRBV29-1; J: TRBJ2-3; size: -; D: -; CDR3: CSVDGRGASTDTQYF; DNA: TGCAGCGTTGATGGACGGGGGGCTAGCACAGATACGCAGTATTTT
V: TRBV10-3; J: TRBJ2-3; size: few; D: TRBD2; CDR3: CAISELSSGGAGDTQYF; DNA: TGTGCCATCAGTGAGTTATCTAGCGGGGGGGCCGGAGATACGCAGTATTTT
V: TRBV11-2; J: TRBJ2-5; size: few; D: TRBD2; CDR3: CASSGGGTRESFSQYF; DNA: TGTGCCAGCAGCGGAGGGGGGACTAGAGAAAGTTTTTCTCAGTACTTC
V: TRBV9; J: TRBJ2-3; size: few; D: TRBD2; CDR3: CASSVGASGASTDTQYF; DNA: TGTGCCAGCAGCGTAGGGGCTAGCGGGGCTAGCACAGATACGCAGTATTTT
V: TRBV12-3/TRBV12-4; J: TRBJ2-2; size: -; D: -; CDR3: CASKRGVGNTGELFF; DNA: TGTGCCAGCAAAAGGGGTGTCGGGAACACCGGGGAGCTGTTTTTT
V: TRBV30; J: TRBJ1-4; size: -; D: TRBD1; CDR3: CAWSVTPQGAGEKLFF; DNA: TGTGCCTGGAGTGTAACTCCCCAGGGGGCGGGTGAAAAACTGTTTTTT
V: TRBV12-3/TRBV12-4; J: TRBJ1-2; size: many; D: -; CDR3: CASNRQRNILYGYTF; DNA: TGTGCCAGCAACCGACAACGCAATATACTTTATGGCTACACCTTC
V: TRBV12-3/TRBV12-4; J: TRBJ1-2; size: many; D: TRBD1; CDR3: CASGRTGGGYTF; DNA: TGTGCCAGCGGGCGGACAGGGGGCGGCTACACCTTC